The rows below give T cell receptor beta chains drawn from one sample of a study of CD8 T cells in ankylosing spondylitis. TCRdb called the 5' RACE reads again in MiXCR, with one record for every CDR3 protein. The repertoire holds roughly 46,000 distinct CDR3 sequences, with approximately 3.6% as singletons. The sequenced material came from blood, either unsorted or a sorted T cell fraction (not recorded which). Receptors originate from a female donor with ankylosing spondylitis or in good health (not recorded which). Both conserved end residues are part of each CDR3. A D gene is named only where the DNA matches it firmly. Size values are once, few and many counts, or a class for expanded clones, and some rows have none.

DNA,CDR3,D,V,size,J
TGTGCCAGCAGCGTAGGGACTAGCGGGGGGGTAACCTACAATGAGCAGTTCTTC,CASSVGTSGGVTYNEQFF,TRBD2,TRBV9,many,TRBJ2-1
TGTGCCAGCGGAGGACCCCACGAGCAGTACTTC,CASGGPHEQYF,NA,TRBV9,many,TRBJ2-7
TGTGCCAGCAGCCGCGCAGGTTCCTCACCCCTCCACTTT,CASSRAGSSPLHF,NA,TRBV9,many,TRBJ1-6
TGTGCCAGCAGCGTAGGGGCCGGACCCACAGATACGCAGTATTTT,CASSVGAGPTDTQYF,NA,TRBV9,few,TRBJ2-3
TGTGCCAGCAGCGTACGCGAGAACACCGGGGAGCTGTTTTTT,CASSVRENTGELFF,NA,TRBV9,NA,TRBJ2-2
TGTGCCAGCAGCCCTACATATTTTTATACTGAAGCTTTCTTT,CASSPTYFYTEAFF,NA,TRBV9,many,TRBJ1-1
TGTGCCAGCAGCCTGTGGGGGGAGGAAGGGCAGCCCCAGCATTTT,CASSLWGEEGQPQHF,NA,TRBV9,medium-sized,TRBJ1-5
TGTGCCAGCAGCGTAGTCCCAGGGGGACGGACTGAAGCTTTCTTT,CASSVVPGGRTEAFF,TRBD1,TRBV9,many,TRBJ1-1
TGTGCCAGCAGCGTAGGGACAGGGGGCGACTATGGCTACACCTTC,CASSVGTGGDYGYTF,TRBD1,TRBV9,many,TRBJ1-2
TGTGCCAGCAGACGAACTAGCGGGGGGCCCACCGGGGAGCTGTTTTTT,CASRRTSGGPTGELFF,TRBD2,TRBV9,NA,TRBJ2-2
TGTGCCAGCAGCGTAGATCAGCGGGGGGGCCGAGATACGCAGTATTTT,CASSVDQRGGRDTQYF,TRBD2,TRBV9,many,TRBJ2-3
TGTGCCAGCAGCACCCACCTCGGGACAGATGGAAACACCATATATTTT,CASSTHLGTDGNTIYF,TRBD1,TRBV9,many,TRBJ1-3
TGTGCCAGCAGCGTCGGACTAGCGGGGAATTGGGAGCAGTTCTTC,CASSVGLAGNWEQFF,TRBD2,TRBV9,many,TRBJ2-1
TGCAGTGCTAGAGAGGATTCAGGCCGCGAAGCTAACTATGGCTACACCTTC,CSAREDSGREANYGYTF,NA,TRBV20-1,many,TRBJ1-2
TGTGCCAGCAGCGGCGACCGGGGAATGAACACTGAAGCTTTCTTT,CASSGDRGMNTEAFF,NA,TRBV9,few,TRBJ1-1
TGTGCCAGCAGCGTAGGGACAGCCTTGAACGAGCAGTACTTC,CASSVGTALNEQYF,NA,TRBV9,few,TRBJ2-7
TGTGCCAGCAGCGCACAATACGACAACACTGAAGCTTTCTTT,CASSAQYDNTEAFF,NA,TRBV9,many,TRBJ1-1
TGTGCCAGCAGCCCCTTCCGGGTAGATACGCAGTATTTT,CASSPFRVDTQYF,NA,TRBV9,many,TRBJ2-3
TGCAGCGCGGAACCGGGACAAAAGTACTACGAGCAGTACTTC,CSAEPGQKYYEQYF,NA,TRBV29-1,many,TRBJ2-7
TGTGCCAGCAGCGTAGACGGGACACCCCAAGAGACCCAGTACTTC,CASSVDGTPQETQYF,NA,TRBV9,many,TRBJ2-5
TGTGCCAGCAGCGTAGCCGTGCTTGGGGTAGAGACCCAGTACTTC,CASSVAVLGVETQYF,NA,TRBV9,many,TRBJ2-5
TGTGCCAGCAGCGCAAGACAGGGCGCCGGCGAGCAGTACTTC,CASSARQGAGEQYF,TRBD1,TRBV9,many,TRBJ2-7
TGTGCCAGTGGGACGGTGAACACCGGGGAGCTGTTTTTT,CASGTVNTGELFF,NA,TRBV9,many,TRBJ2-2
TGTGCCAGCAGCCAAAACCCCTATGGGTCCTCCTACAATGAGCAGTTCTTC,CASSQNPYGSSYNEQFF,NA,TRBV9,many,TRBJ2-1
TGTGCCAGCAGCGTAATCCCTCCGAGCTTCGGAGGCTACACCTTC,CASSVIPPSFGGYTF,NA,TRBV9,many,TRBJ1-2
TGTGCCAGCAGCGGGACAAGCGCCTTAGAGGGCGAGCAGTACTTC,CASSGTSALEGEQYF,NA,TRBV9,NA,TRBJ2-7
TGTGCCAGCAGCGTAGAAGACACTTCCTACGAGCAGTACTTC,CASSVEDTSYEQYF,NA,TRBV9,NA,TRBJ2-7
TGTGCCAGCAGCGTAGGTTTGGGGGGGGATAGCTCCTACAATGAGCAGTTCTTC,CASSVGLGGDSSYNEQFF,TRBD2,TRBV9,many,TRBJ2-1
TGTGCCAGCAGCGTAGTTGGGGGCAGCGGCACTGAAGCTTTCTTT,CASSVVGGSGTEAFF,NA,TRBV9,medium-sized,TRBJ1-1
TGTGCCAGCAGCGTAGGGGCCACCGGATGGCCCCAGCATTTT,CASSVGATGWPQHF,NA,TRBV9,many,TRBJ1-5
TGTGCCAGCAGCGTAGACGTCGGGTTTAATTCACCCCTCCACTTT,CASSVDVGFNSPLHF,NA,TRBV9,many,TRBJ1-6
TGTGCCAGCAGCGTAGGAACCGGGACGTCCGGATCGCCCCTCCACTTT,CASSVGTGTSGSPLHF,NA,TRBV9,medium-sized,TRBJ1-6
TGTGCCAGCAGGGAATTAGAGAATTCACCCCTCCACTTT,CASRELENSPLHF,NA,TRBV9,NA,TRBJ1-6
TGTGCCAGCAGTCGTAGCAGCCTAGCGGGTTTTCTTAACGAGCAGTACTTC,CASSRSSLAGFLNEQYF,TRBD2,TRBV9,many,TRBJ2-7
TGTGCCAGCAGCCCCTCGAAAGGTGCTGCTTTCTTT,CASSPSKGAAFF,NA,TRBV9,many,TRBJ1-1
TGTGCCAGCAGCGCGGGGGGACTTAATGAAAAACTGTTTTTT,CASSAGGLNEKLFF,NA,TRBV9,many,TRBJ1-4
TGTGCCAGCAGCGCAGTCGGGACTAAAGACGTCTATTACAATGAGCAGTTCTTC,CASSAVGTKDVYYNEQFF,TRBD2,TRBV9,many,TRBJ2-1
TGTGCCAGCAGCTCCCATGAGTCTTGGACCGGGGGAGGAAACATTCAGTACTTC,CASSSHESWTGGGNIQYF,NA,TRBV9,many,TRBJ2-4
TGTGCCAGCAGCGTCCAGACAGAGGGCGAGCAGTACTTC,CASSVQTEGEQYF,NA,TRBV9,many,TRBJ2-7
TGTGCCAGCAGCGTAGGGGATTTCCAGCCCCAGCATTTT,CASSVGDFQPQHF,NA,TRBV9,many,TRBJ1-5
TGTGCCAGCAGCGCCGGGGACAGCCGGCCCCAGCATTTT,CASSAGDSRPQHF,TRBD1,TRBV9,many,TRBJ1-5